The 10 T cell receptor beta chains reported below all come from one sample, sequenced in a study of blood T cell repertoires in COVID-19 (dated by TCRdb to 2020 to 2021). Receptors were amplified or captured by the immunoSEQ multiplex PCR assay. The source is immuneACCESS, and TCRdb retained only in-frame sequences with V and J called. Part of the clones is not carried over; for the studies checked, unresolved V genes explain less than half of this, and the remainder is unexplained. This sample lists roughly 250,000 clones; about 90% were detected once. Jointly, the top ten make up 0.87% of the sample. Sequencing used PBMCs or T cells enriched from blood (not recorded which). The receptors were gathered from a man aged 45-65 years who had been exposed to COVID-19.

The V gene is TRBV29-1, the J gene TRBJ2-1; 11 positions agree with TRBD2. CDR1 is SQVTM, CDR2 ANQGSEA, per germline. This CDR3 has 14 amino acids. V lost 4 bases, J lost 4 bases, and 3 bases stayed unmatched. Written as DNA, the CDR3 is TGCAGCGTTGCCGGGACTAGCGGTTACAATGAGCAGTTCTTC. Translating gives CSVAGTSGYNEQFF.

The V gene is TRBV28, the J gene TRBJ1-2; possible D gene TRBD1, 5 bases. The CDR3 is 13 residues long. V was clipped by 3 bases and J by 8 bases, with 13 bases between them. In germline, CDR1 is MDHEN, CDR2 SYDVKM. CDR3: CASSFPSGEGYTF. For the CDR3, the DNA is TGTGCCAGCAGTTTTCCCTCGGGGGAGGGCTACACCTTC.

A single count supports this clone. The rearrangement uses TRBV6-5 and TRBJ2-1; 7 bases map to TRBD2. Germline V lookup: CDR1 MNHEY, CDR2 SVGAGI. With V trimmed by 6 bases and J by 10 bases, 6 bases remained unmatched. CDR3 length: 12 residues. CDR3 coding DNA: TGTGCCAGCAGGGTGACTAGCCTAGAGCAGTTCTTC. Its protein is CASRVTSLEQFF.

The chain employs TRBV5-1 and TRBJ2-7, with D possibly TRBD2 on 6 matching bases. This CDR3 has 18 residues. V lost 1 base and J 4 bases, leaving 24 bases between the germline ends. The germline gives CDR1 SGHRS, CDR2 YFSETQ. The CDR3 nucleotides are TGCGCCAGCAGCTTGCGGGGGACCTTTGTAGGGTCACGGTACGAGCAGTACTTC. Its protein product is CASSLRGTFVGSRYEQYF.

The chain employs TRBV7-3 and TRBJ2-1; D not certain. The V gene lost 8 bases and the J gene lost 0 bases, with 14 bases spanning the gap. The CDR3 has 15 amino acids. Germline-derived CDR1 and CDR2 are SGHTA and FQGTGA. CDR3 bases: TGTGCCAGCGGTCCGACTCGACCCTCCTACAATGAGCAGTTCTTC. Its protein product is CASGPTRPSYNEQFF. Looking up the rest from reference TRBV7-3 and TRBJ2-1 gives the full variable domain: GAGVSQTPSNKVTEKGKYVELRCDPISGHTALYWYRQSLGQGPEFLIYFQGTGAADDSGLPNDRFFAVRPEGSVSTLKIQRTERGDSAVYLCASGPTRPSYNEQFFGPGTRLTVL.

CDR3 region: CASSSHRGNTEAFF. The CDR3 DNA follows: TGCGCCAGCAGCTCGCACAGGGGTAACACTGAAGCTTTCTTT. The chain uses TRBV5-1 and TRBJ1-1; 7 bases line up with TRBD1. J lost 2 bases, V lost 3 bases, and 4 bases had no gene match. Per the germline V gene, CDR1 is SGHRS and CDR2 is YFSETQ. This CDR3 contains 14 residues.

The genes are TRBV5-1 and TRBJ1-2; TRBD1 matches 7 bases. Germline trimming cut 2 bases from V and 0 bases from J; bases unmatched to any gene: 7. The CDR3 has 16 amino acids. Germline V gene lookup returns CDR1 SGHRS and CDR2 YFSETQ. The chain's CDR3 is CASSLRLGTANYGYTF. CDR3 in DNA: TGCGCCAGCAGCTTACGTCTTGGGACAGCTAACTATGGCTACACCTTC. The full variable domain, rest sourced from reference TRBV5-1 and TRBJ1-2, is KAGVTQTPRYLIKTRGQQVTLSCSPISGHRSVSWYQQTPGQGLQFLFEYFSETQRNKGNFPGRFSGRQFSNSRSEMNVSTLELGDSALYLCASSLRLGTANYGYTFGSGTRLTVV.

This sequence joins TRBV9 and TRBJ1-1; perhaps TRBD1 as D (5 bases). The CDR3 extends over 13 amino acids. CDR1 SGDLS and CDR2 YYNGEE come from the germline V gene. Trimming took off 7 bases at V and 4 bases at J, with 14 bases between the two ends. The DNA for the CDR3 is TGTGCCAGCGGGGACTTGTTCGCCACTGAAGCTTTCTTT. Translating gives CASGDLFATEAFF.

The DNA of the CDR3 is TGTGCCAGCAGCGTCGGGACAGGGGTAGCTAATGAAAAACTGTTTTTT. Protein sequence: CASSVGTGVANEKLFF. The chain links TRBV9 to TRBJ1-4; 10 bases agree with TRBD1. CDR3 length: 16 residues. Germline V gene lookup returns CDR1 SGDLS and CDR2 YYNGEE. Losses at the gene ends were 2 bases for V and 3 bases for J; bases not matched to a gene: 4.

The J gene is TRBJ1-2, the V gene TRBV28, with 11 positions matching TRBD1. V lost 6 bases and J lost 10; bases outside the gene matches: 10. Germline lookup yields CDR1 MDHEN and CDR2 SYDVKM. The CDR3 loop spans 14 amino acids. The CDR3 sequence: CASSLLGTGGDYTF. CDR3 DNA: TGTGCCAGCAGCCTCCTAGGGACAGGGGGGGACTACACCTTC.